These T cell receptor beta chains were read from a single sample in a study of blood T cell repertoires in COVID-19. Data came from immunoSEQ multiplex PCR; TCRdb stores just in-frame clones and leaves some out. The data contain tens of thousands of clones, 68% of them singletons. Sequenced material: peripheral blood. All receptors derive from a woman aged 70-85 years with acute or convalescent COVID-19. Both conserved end residues are part of each CDR3. A D gene is named only where the DNA matches it firmly. Rows may omit the clone size; those that give it use once, few, many or a size class.

CDR3 length,V gene,clone size,J gene,D gene,CDR3 DNA,CDR3 protein
13,TRBV4-1,medium-sized,TRBJ2-3,TRBD2,TGCGCCAGCAGCTCCGAAGGCGGGAGTAGTCAGTATTTT,CASSSEGGSSQYF
16,TRBV7-6,NA,TRBJ1-2,TRBD1,TGTGCCAGCAGCTTAGGCACGACAGGGGTGGACTATGGCTACACCTTC,CASSLGTTGVDYGYTF
12,TRBV28,NA,TRBJ2-3,NA,TGTGCCAGCGGAGTCAGCACAGATACGCAGTATTTT,CASGVSTDTQYF
18,TRBV28,NA,TRBJ2-5,TRBD2,TGTGCCAGCAGTTTATTACCGGGACTAGCGGGGGGGCAAGAGACCCAGTACTTC,CASSLLPGLAGGQETQYF
14,TRBV7-2,NA,TRBJ2-3,TRBD1,TGTGCCAGCAGCTTAGGGGACAGTCTCGTTACGCAGTATTTT,CASSLGDSLVTQYF
14,TRBV6-5,NA,TRBJ2-1,NA,TGTGCCAGCAGTTACGGTTCTAGCAACAATGAGCAGTTCTTC,CASSYGSSNNEQFF
15,TRBV2,NA,TRBJ1-1,TRBD1,TGTGCCAGCAGTGACAACACGGACAGGGGTAATGAAGCTTTCTTT,CASSDNTDRGNEAFF
17,TRBV19,few,TRBJ2-1,TRBD2,TGTGCCAGTAGTACCCCCTCTAGCGGGCCTGCCTACAATGAGCAGTTCTTC,CASSTPSSGPAYNEQFF
16,TRBV19,NA,TRBJ1-1,TRBD1,TGTGCCAGTCCCGCCGCGGCGGGACAGGGTATATCTGAAGCTTTCTTT,CASPAAAGQGISEAFF
16,TRBV5-1,few,TRBJ2-2,NA,TGCGCCAGCACACGCCGGAGGACGGAGAACACCGGGGAGCTGTTTTTT,CASTRRRTENTGELFF
15,TRBV9,once,TRBJ2-5,TRBD2,TGTGCCAGCAGCGTAGCGGCGGGAGTGCAAGAGACCCAGTACTTC,CASSVAAGVQETQYF
16,TRBV5-1,NA,TRBJ2-7,NA,TGCGCCAGCAGCGTCGACCCCCGGGACACCCAATACGAGCAGTACTTC,CASSVDPRDTQYEQYF
12,TRBV6-2/TRBV6-3,medium-sized,TRBJ2-7,NA,TGTGCCAGCAGTTACTCTGCGGGGGAGCAGTACTTC,CASSYSAGEQYF
13,TRBV3-1/TRBV3-2,NA,TRBJ2-1,NA,TGTGCCAGCAGCCCACAGGGATACAATGAGCAGTTCTTC,CASSPQGYNEQFF
14,TRBV5-4,NA,TRBJ2-5,TRBD2,TGTGCCAGCAGCTTGGCGGGGGGGCAAGAGACCCAGTACTTC,CASSLAGGQETQYF
14,TRBV6-5,NA,TRBJ2-5,TRBD1,TGTGCCAGCAGCCTAATTGGGACAGAAGAGACCCAGTACTTC,CASSLIGTEETQYF
12,TRBV28,NA,TRBJ1-1,NA,TGTGCCAGCAGGGACATGAACACTGAAGCTTTCTTT,CASRDMNTEAFF
12,TRBV6-5,NA,TRBJ1-2,NA,TGTGCCAGCGGCCCACAGAGATCTGGCTACACCTTC,CASGPQRSGYTF
15,TRBV5-6,NA,TRBJ2-7,TRBD1,TGTGCCAGCAGCTTCCGGGACAGGCCCCTCGGGGAGCAGTACTTC,CASSFRDRPLGEQYF
20,TRBV28,few,TRBJ2-7,TRBD2,TGTGCCAGCAGTTCCTTTCTGACAGCCCTTTCTAGCGGGAGGGCGAACGAGCAGTACTTC,CASSSFLTALSSGRANEQYF
15,TRBV7-3,NA,TRBJ2-3,TRBD2,TGTGCCAGCAGCATAGCGGGAGGGGGCACAGATACGCAGTATTTT,CASSIAGGGTDTQYF
16,TRBV28,NA,TRBJ1-3,NA,TGTGCCAGCAGTTCTCCGGGAGGGAACTCTGGAAACACCATATATTTT,CASSSPGGNSGNTIYF
15,TRBV2,NA,TRBJ1-1,TRBD1,TGTGCCAGCAACCCCACCCGAACAGGGGATACTGAAGCTTTCTTT,CASNPTRTGDTEAFF
16,TRBV18,NA,TRBJ2-1,TRBD2,TGTGCCAGCTCACCATCCGCGGGAGGGCAGTCCAATGAGCAGTTCTTC,CASSPSAGGQSNEQFF
16,TRBV9,few,TRBJ1-6,NA,TGTGCCAGCAGCCCCTGGGAGGGGCTCTATAATTCACCCCTCCACTTT,CASSPWEGLYNSPLHF
17,TRBV11-2,NA,TRBJ1-3,TRBD1,TGTGCCAGCAGCTTAGCTGGAACAGGGGTTACTGGAAACACCATATATTTT,CASSLAGTGVTGNTIYF
14,TRBV23-1,NA,TRBJ1-1,TRBD1,TGCGCCAGCAGCCCCGCTAGGGGGCTTACTGAAGCTTTCTTT,CASSPARGLTEAFF
16,TRBV5-4,NA,TRBJ2-4,TRBD2,TGTGCCAGCAGCTTGTCGAGCGGGGGGGCCAAAAACATTCAGTACTTC,CASSLSSGGAKNIQYF
16,TRBV10-3,NA,TRBJ2-1,TRBD2,TGTGCCATCAGTGGTTCCAGCGGGGGCGCAAACAATGAGCAGTTCTTC,CAISGSSGGANNEQFF
13,TRBV4-1,NA,TRBJ2-7,NA,TGCGCCAGCAGCCAAGACGTCGCCTACGAGCAGTACTTC,CASSQDVAYEQYF
16,TRBV3-1/TRBV3-2,few,TRBJ1-1,TRBD1,TGTGCCAGCAGCCCTTTCCGGGACAGGGGATACACTGAAGCTTTCTTT,CASSPFRDRGYTEAFF
14,TRBV29-1,NA,TRBJ2-1,NA,TGCAGCGTGGCCAAGACTAGCTCCTACAATGAGCAGTTCTTC,CSVAKTSSYNEQFF
13,TRBV5-1,NA,TRBJ2-2,NA,TGCGCCAGCAGCTTGGCGGACACCGGGGAGCTGTTTTTT,CASSLADTGELFF
16,TRBV6-1,NA,TRBJ2-3,TRBD2,TGTGCCAGCAGTGGAGTAGCGGGAGGGAGCACAGATACGCAGTATTTT,CASSGVAGGSTDTQYF
17,TRBV7-9,NA,TRBJ1-6,NA,TGTGCCAGCAGCGCCGGGGTCGCAGCGAACGATAATTCACCCCTCCACTTT,CASSAGVAANDNSPLHF
14,TRBV5-1,many,TRBJ2-7,NA,TGCGCCAGCAGCGTAACGGGACTTACCTACGAGCAGTACTTC,CASSVTGLTYEQYF
12,TRBV4-2,NA,TRBJ2-1,NA,TGTGCCAGCAGCCCCCCCCGGGATGAGCAGTTCTTC,CASSPPRDEQFF
15,TRBV14,NA,TRBJ2-2,TRBD2,TGTGCCAGCAGCCAAATTGGAGCGGGGATCGGGGAGCTGTTTTTT,CASSQIGAGIGELFF
14,TRBV27,NA,TRBJ2-3,NA,TGTGCCAGCAGTGCACCGGGACTCACAGATACGCAGTATTTT,CASSAPGLTDTQYF
17,TRBV6-6,NA,TRBJ1-5,TRBD1,TGTGCCAGCAGTCCTAGGACAGGGCGGGAATCGGGTCAGCCCCAGCATTTT,CASSPRTGRESGQPQHF
15,TRBV27,NA,TRBJ1-4,TRBD1,TGTGCCAGCAGTCCCCCGGGACAGGGTCATGAAAAACTGTTTTTT,CASSPPGQGHEKLFF